Described below is a single TCR beta chain sequence and its context. Its antigen is not identified. Carried by each TCR cDNA molecule was a unique molecular identifier. TCRdb re-analysed the 5' RACE reads in MiXCR, keeping a single row per CDR3 protein. The sample lists roughly 40,000 distinct CDR3 sequences, 6.5% to 7% seen once, with 35% to 55% in the top ten. V was shortened by 0 bases and J by 4 bases, with 10 bases between the two germline ends. This CDR3 is built from 15 residues. The germline gives CDR1 LNHNV, CDR2 YYDKDF (reference sequence). Documented time point: sample taken at primary tumor resection. Sequencing of whole RNA from tumor, nontumor lung or frozen PBMC involved no sorting. This record comes from a study of spatial heterogeneity in lung cancer. Study-level results: In blood, ubiquitous expanded tumor TCRs appeared more at resection than follow-up.

The TCR originated in a female donor with early-stage non-small cell lung cancer. Sequenced here: PBMCs, sampled at surgery. The genes are TRBV15 and TRBJ2-1; D is possibly TRBD1 (5 bases). CDR3 amino acids: CATSRDRAGYNEQFF. The CDR3 coding sequence is TGTGCCACCAGCAGAGATCGGGCAGGGTACAATGAGCAGTTCTTC.